What follows are 20 T cell receptor beta chains derived from one specimen sequenced in a study of beta chain features in type 1 diabetes. Antigens for these TCRs are unknown. Reverse transcribing all isolated RNA meant expressed TCRB transcripts were sequenced. Profiled with immunoSEQ multiplex PCR; TCRdb holds only in-frame clones, not every one. The repertoire holds 600,000 to 750,000 clones, with 9.5% to 15% as singletons. Findings of the study overall: Patients with Type 1 diabetes showed moderately but significantly shorter TCRB CDR3s in all four CD4+ subsets.

The specimen sequenced was naive CD4+ T cells from blood. The receptor source for this set is a man aged 25-45 years with type 1 diabetes.

The CDR3 coding sequence is TGTGCCAGCAGCTTAGAGAGGGGTGAAAAACTGTTTTTT. Protein product: CASSLERGEKLFF. The J gene is TRBJ1-4, the V gene TRBV7-2; the D gene is possibly TRBD1 (5 bases). The CDR3 is 13 amino acids. The germline V and J ends were trimmed by 1 base and 7 bases, with 7 bases remaining between them. Germline V gene lookup returns CDR1 SGHTA and CDR2 FQGNSA.

The V and J genes are TRBV6-1 and TRBJ1-1; D uncertain. Trimming shortened V by 7 bases and J by 0 bases, and 9 bases separated the two germline ends. Germline-derived CDR1 and CDR2 are MNHNS and SASEGT. The CDR3 sequence is 13 residues long. The CDR3 nucleotides are TGTGCCAGCACCGAGACAATGAACACTGAAGCTTTCTTT. This codes for CASTETMNTEAFF.

The CDR3 sequence: CASSFGGTDTQYF. DNA for the CDR3: TGTGCCAGCAGCTTCGGGGGCACAGATACGCAGTATTTT. The chain is built from TRBV7-3 and TRBJ2-3; maybe TRBD2 (5 bases). V lost 3 bases, J lost 1 base, and 5 bases lay in between. Germline V lookup: CDR1 SGHTA, CDR2 FQGTGA. The CDR3 is 13 residues long.

The rearrangement joins TRBV7-9 to TRBJ2-3, with 9 bases fitting TRBD1. CDR3 length equals 15 residues. Germline CDR1 and CDR2: SEHNR and FQNEAQ (reference sequence). The ends lost 3 bases at V and 6 bases at J; junction bases unmatched: 7. This CDR3 is CASSFVTGGGDTQYF. The DNA for the CDR3 is TGTGCCAGCAGCTTCGTGACAGGGGGAGGCGATACGCAGTATTTT. The full variable domain, in which reference TRBV7-9 and TRBJ2-3 provide the parts outside the CDR3, is DTGVSQNPRHKITKRGQNVTFRCDPISEHNRLYWYRQTLGQGPEFLTYFQNEAQLEKSRLLSDRFSAERPKGSFSTLEIQRTEQGDSAMYLCASSFVTGGGDTQYFGPGTRLTVL.

This clone has just a few counts. The genes are TRBV12-5 and TRBJ2-5, with a possible D match to TRBD2 (6 bases). This CDR3 region has 13 residues. CDR1 and CDR2 from the germline V gene are LGHNT and FRNRAP. V was shortened by 5 bases and J by 3 bases, with 10 bases between the two germline ends. CDR3 DNA sequence: TGTGCTAGTGGTGTGGAGGGCGAAGAGACCCAGTACTTC. This gives the protein CASGVEGEETQYF.

The rearrangement uses TRBV27 and TRBJ1-4; TRBD1 might be the D (5 bases). The V end lost 5 bases, the J end lost 0 bases, and 10 bases lay between the germline ends. Germline V gene sequence: CDR1 MNHEY, CDR2 SMNVEV (reference sequence). This CDR3 is 15 amino acids long. CDR3 nucleotide sequence: TGTGCCAGCAGTCCATGGACATCAACTAATGAAAAACTGTTTTTT. Residues: CASSPWTSTNEKLFF.

V usage is TRBV27 and J usage is TRBJ1-2; D unclear. Trimming stripped 0 bases from V and 5 bases from J, with 4 bases between. The CDR3 consists of 12 residues. Germline CDR1 reads MNHEY; CDR2 reads SMNVEV (reference sequence). The CDR3 region is CASSLSVYGYTF. CDR3 DNA sequence: TGTGCCAGCAGTTTATCGGTATATGGCTACACCTTC.

This chain connects TRBV11-3 to TRBJ1-6; 7 positions match TRBD1. This CDR3 is 14 amino acids long. V shed 5 bases and J 11 bases; nucleotides not matched to a gene: 9. Germline V gene sequence: CDR1 SGHNT, CDR2 YENEEA. Here the CDR3 reads CASSETGFLTPLHF. The CDR3 DNA sequence: TGTGCCAGCAGCGAGACAGGGTTTTTGACACCCCTCCACTTT.

The rearrangement links TRBV2 to TRBJ1-2, with D possibly TRBD1 on 6 matching bases. Trimming pared 8 bases from V and 1 base from J, leaving 14 bases between. Germline CDR1 SNHLY, CDR2 FYNNEI. The CDR3 has 14 residues. CDR3 amino acids: CASVDSRHNYGYTF. The CDR3 DNA sequence: TGTGCCAGCGTGGACAGCCGCCATAACTATGGCTACACCTTC.

A remark on this clone: Additional DNA sequences in this sample encode the identical CDR3. V gene TRBV5-6 combines with J gene TRBJ2-1, with 8 bases aligning to TRBD1. This CDR3 comprises 15 residues. Looked up from germline, CDR1 is SGHDT and CDR2 is YYEEEE. J lost 4 bases, V lost 0 bases, and 3 bases had no gene match. The DNA for the CDR3 is TGTGCCAGCAGCTTGGGAGGGACAGGATACAATGAGCAGTTCTTC. It codes for CASSLGGTGYNEQFF.

The genes are TRBV19 and TRBJ2-7, with D possibly being TRBD2 (6 bases). Trimming took off 5 bases at V and 2 bases at J, with 13 bases between the two ends. There are 14 residues in the CDR3. Per germline, CDR1 LNHDA and CDR2 SQIVND (reference sequence). CDR3 protein: CASSPGLQTYEQYF. Here the CDR3 DNA reads TGTGCCAGTAGTCCCGGACTACAAACCTACGAGCAGTACTTC.

The table lists this clone with a few counts. The rearrangement joins TRBV11-2 to TRBJ1-5; no reliable D call. The germline CDR1 and CDR2 sequences are SGHAT and FQNNGV. This CDR3 has 14 residues. The V end lost 5 bases, the J end lost 0 bases, and 8 bases lay between the germline ends. CDR3 DNA sequence: TGTGCCAGCAGCCGGACTGTTAGCAATCAGCCCCAGCATTTT. It is translated as CASSRTVSNQPQHF. The full variable domain, with the rest looked up from reference TRBV11-2 and TRBJ1-5, is EAGVAQSPRYKIIEKRQSVAFWCNPISGHATLYWYQQILGQGPKLLIQFQNNGVVDDSQLPKDRFSAERLKGVDSTLKIQPAKLEDSAVYLCASSRTVSNQPQHFGDGTRLSIL.

The CDR3 region has the DNA TGTGCCAGCAGCTACGAGGGATTAGGAGCCGGGGAGCTGTTTTTT. Protein: CASSYEGLGAGELFF. The gene calls are TRBV5-6 and TRBJ2-2, with a weak D call TRBD2 (5 bases). The germline V and J ends were trimmed by 3 bases and 6 bases, with 15 bases remaining between them. This CDR3 spans 15 amino acids. Germline V gene sequence: CDR1 SGHDT, CDR2 YYEEEE.

This chain connects TRBV11-2 to TRBJ2-1, with 11 bases identical to TRBD2. The CDR3 is made up of 15 amino acids. Trimming removed 5 bases from V and 6 bases from J; junction bases left unmatched: 6. Germline values: CDR1 SGHAT, CDR2 FQNNGV. The CDR3 reads CASSPRLAGSNEQFF. The DNA for the CDR3 is TGTGCCAGCAGCCCTAGACTAGCGGGGTCCAATGAGCAGTTCTTC.

The V and J genes are TRBV7-9 and TRBJ2-3; D is undetermined. CDR3 size: 15 residues. Germline values: CDR1 SEHNR, CDR2 FQNEAQ (reference sequence). Trimming removed 1 base at V and 0 bases at J, with 8 bases between. CDR3 residues: CASSLGFDSTDTQYF. In DNA, the CDR3 is TGTGCCAGCAGCTTAGGGTTCGATAGCACAGATACGCAGTATTTT.

This chain joins TRBV7-2 and TRBJ1-2; D gene uncertain. Trimming stripped 6 bases from V and 0 bases from J, with 14 bases between. CDR3 length equals 15 residues. CDR1 is SGHTA and CDR2 is FQGNSA in the germline V gene. The CDR3 DNA reads TGTGCCAGCAGTCCTCGAGGCGAACCTAACTATGGCTACACCTTC. Protein product: CASSPRGEPNYGYTF.

V and J are TRBV30 and TRBJ2-2; maybe TRBD1 (5 bases). The CDR3 runs to 15 residues. Trimming left V 0 bases short and J 2 bases short, with 10 bases between. The V gene's germline CDR1 is GTSNPN and CDR2 SVGIG (reference sequence). The CDR3 loop is CAWSVMGPNTGELFF. The CDR3 nucleotides read TGTGCCTGGAGTGTAATGGGGCCAAACACCGGGGAGCTGTTTTTT. Full variable domain (missing parts from reference TRBV30 and TRBJ2-2): SQTIHQWPATLVQPVGSPLSLECTVEGTSNPNLYWYRQAAGRGLQLLFYSVGIGQISSEVPQNLSASRPQDRQFILSSKKLLLSDSGFYLCAWSVMGPNTGELFFGEGSRLTVL.

This clone came up a few times. In nucleotides, the CDR3 is TGTGCCAGCAGCTTAGGCGTGAACAATCAGCCCCAGCATTTT. This encodes CASSLGVNNQPQHF. V usage is TRBV7-2 and J usage is TRBJ1-5; D ambiguous. Trimming shortened V by 1 base and J by 3 bases, and 7 bases separated the two germline ends. This CDR3 region has 14 residues. In germline, CDR1 is SGHTA, CDR2 FQGNSA. The full variable domain, in which reference TRBV7-2 and TRBJ1-5 provide the parts outside the CDR3, is GAGVSQSPSNKVTEKGKDVELRCDPISGHTALYWYRQSLGQGLEFLIYFQGNSAPDKSGLPSDRFSAERTGGSVSTLTIQRTQQEDSAVYLCASSLGVNNQPQHFGDGTRLSIL.

The chain has TRBV6-6 and TRBJ1-1, with 9 bases matching TRBD1. V was pared by 5 bases and J by 5 bases, with 6 bases of the junction left unmatched. Germline V gives CDR1 MNHNY, CDR2 SVGAGI (reference sequence). CDR3 length: 14 amino acids. CDR3 nucleotide sequence: TGTGCCAGCAGTCCACAGACAGGGGGTACTGAAGCTTTCTTT. Translating gives CASSPQTGGTEAFF.

The chain is built from TRBV15 and TRBJ2-1; tentative D call: TRBD1 (5 bases). CDR1 is LNHNV and CDR2 is YYDKDF in the germline V gene (reference sequence). Trimming took off 7 bases at V and 8 bases at J, with 18 bases between the two ends. This CDR3 region has 14 residues. CDR3 in DNA: TGTGCCACCAAAATGGGGCTTGCCTTAGATGAGCAGTTCTTC. Amino acids: CATKMGLALDEQFF.